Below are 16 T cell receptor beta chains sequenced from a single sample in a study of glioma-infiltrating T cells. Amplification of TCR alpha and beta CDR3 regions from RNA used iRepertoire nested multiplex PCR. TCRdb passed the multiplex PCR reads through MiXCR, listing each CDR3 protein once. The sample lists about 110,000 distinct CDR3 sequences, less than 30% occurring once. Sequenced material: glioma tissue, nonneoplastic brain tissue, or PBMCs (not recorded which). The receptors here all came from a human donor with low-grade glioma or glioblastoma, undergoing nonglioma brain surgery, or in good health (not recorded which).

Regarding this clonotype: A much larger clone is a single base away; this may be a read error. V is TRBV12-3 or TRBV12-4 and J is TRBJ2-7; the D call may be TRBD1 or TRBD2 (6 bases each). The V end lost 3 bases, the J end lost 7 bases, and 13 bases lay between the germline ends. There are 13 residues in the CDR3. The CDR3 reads CASSLGGFREQYF. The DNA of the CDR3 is TGTGCCAGCAGTTTGGGGGGCTTCAGGGAGCAGTACTTC.

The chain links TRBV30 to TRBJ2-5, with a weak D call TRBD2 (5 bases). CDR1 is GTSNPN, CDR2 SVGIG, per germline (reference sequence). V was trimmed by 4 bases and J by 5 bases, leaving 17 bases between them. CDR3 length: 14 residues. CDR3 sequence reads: CAWNPRVGWETQYF. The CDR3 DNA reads TGTGCCTGGAATCCGAGGGTAGGGTGGGAGACCCAGTACTTC. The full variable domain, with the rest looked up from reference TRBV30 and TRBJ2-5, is SQTIHQWPATLVQPVGSPLSLECTVEGTSNPNLYWYRQAAGRGLQLLFYSVGIGQISSEVPQNLSASRPQDRQFILSSKKLLLSDSGFYLCAWNPRVGWETQYFGPGTRLLVL.

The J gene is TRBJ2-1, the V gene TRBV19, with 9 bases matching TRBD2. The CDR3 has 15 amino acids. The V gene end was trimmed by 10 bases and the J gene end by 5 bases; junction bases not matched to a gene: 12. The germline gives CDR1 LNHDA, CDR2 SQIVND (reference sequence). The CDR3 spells CATSKGGRAHNEQFF. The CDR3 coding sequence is TGTGCCACCTCCAAAGGCGGGAGGGCCCACAATGAGCAGTTCTTC.

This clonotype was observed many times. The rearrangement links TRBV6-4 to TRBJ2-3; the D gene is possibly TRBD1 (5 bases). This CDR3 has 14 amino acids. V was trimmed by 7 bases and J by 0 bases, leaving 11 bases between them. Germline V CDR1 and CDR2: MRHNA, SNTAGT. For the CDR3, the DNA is TGTGCCAGCAAGGAGCAGGGAAGCACAGATACGCAGTATTTT. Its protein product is CASKEQGSTDTQYF.

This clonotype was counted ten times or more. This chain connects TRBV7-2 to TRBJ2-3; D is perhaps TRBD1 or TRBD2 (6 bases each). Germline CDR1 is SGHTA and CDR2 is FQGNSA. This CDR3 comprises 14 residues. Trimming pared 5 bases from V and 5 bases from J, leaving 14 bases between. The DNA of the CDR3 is TGTGCCAGCAGCCAAGGGGGGAGGATAGATACGCAGTATTTT. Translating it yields CASSQGGRIDTQYF.

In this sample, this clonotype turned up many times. In DNA, the CDR3 is TGTGCCAGCAGCTTAGGTGGCGCTCAGGCCGGGGAGCTGTTTTTT. Encoded protein: CASSLGGAQAGELFF. The chain couples TRBV7-2 to TRBJ2-2; no firm D call. The CDR3 totals 15 residues. Trimming pared 1 base from V and 6 bases from J, leaving 12 bases between. CDR1 and CDR2 (germline): SGHTA, FQGNSA.

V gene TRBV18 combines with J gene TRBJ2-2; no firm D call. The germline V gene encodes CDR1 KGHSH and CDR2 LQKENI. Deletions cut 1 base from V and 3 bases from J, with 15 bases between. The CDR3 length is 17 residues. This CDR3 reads CASSPLLMELYTGELFF. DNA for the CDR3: TGTGCCAGCTCACCACTTTTAATGGAACTATACACCGGGGAGCTGTTTTTT.

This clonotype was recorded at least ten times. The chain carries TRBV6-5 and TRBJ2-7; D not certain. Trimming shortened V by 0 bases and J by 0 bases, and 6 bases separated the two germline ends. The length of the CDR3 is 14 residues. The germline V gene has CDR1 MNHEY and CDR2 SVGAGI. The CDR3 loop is CASSYSTVSYEQYF. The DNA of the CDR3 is TGTGCCAGCAGTTACTCCACTGTCTCCTACGAGCAGTACTTC.

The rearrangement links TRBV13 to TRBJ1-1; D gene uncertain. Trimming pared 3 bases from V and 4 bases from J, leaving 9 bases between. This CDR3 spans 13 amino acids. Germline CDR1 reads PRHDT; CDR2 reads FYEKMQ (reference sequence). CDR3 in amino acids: CASSFASSTEAFF. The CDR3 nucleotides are TGTGCCAGCAGCTTCGCATCGAGCACTGAAGCTTTCTTT.

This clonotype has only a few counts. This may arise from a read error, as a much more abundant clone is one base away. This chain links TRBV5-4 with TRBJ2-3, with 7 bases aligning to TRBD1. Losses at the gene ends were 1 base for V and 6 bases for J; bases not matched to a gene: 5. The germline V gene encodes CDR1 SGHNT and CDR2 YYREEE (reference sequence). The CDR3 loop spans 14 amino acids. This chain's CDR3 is CASSLRKGGDTQYF. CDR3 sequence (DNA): TGTGCCAGCAGCTTGAGGAAAGGGGGCGATACGCAGTATTTT. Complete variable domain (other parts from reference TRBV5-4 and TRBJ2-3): ETGVTQSPTHLIKTRGQQVTLRCSSQSGHNTVSWYQQALGQGPQFIFQYYREEENGRGNFPPRFSGLQFPNYSSELNVNALELDDSALYLCASSLRKGGDTQYFGPGTRLTVL.

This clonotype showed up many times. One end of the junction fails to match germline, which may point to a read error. CDR3 sequence (DNA): TGTGCCACCAGCAGAGATACTTCATATCAGGTCTTC. As protein: CATSRDTSYQVF. The chain employs TRBV15 and TRBJ2-1; no firm D call. CDR1 LNHNV and CDR2 YYDKDF come from the germline V gene (reference sequence). The CDR3 is made up of 12 amino acids.

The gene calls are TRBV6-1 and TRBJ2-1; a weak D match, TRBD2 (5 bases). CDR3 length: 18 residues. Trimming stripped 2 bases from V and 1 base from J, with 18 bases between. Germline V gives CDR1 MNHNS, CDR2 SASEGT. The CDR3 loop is CASSEPSPGGLSYNEQFF. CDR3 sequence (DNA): TGTGCCAGCAGTGAACCGTCCCCTGGCGGACTTTCCTACAATGAGCAGTTCTTC.

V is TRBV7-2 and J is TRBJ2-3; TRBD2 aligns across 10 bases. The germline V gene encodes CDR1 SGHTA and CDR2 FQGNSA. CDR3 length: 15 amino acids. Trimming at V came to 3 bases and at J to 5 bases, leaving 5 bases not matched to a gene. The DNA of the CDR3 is TGTGCCAGCAGCTTTCAGCGGGGGGGTGGAGATACGCAGTATTTT. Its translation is CASSFQRGGGDTQYF.

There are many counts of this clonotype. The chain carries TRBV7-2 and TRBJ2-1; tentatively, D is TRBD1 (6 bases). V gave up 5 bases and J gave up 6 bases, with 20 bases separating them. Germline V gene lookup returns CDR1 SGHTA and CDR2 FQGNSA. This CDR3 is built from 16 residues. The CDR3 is CASSIQGRGAFNEQFF. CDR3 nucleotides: TGTGCCAGCAGCATACAGGGAAGGGGTGCTTTCAATGAGCAGTTCTTC.

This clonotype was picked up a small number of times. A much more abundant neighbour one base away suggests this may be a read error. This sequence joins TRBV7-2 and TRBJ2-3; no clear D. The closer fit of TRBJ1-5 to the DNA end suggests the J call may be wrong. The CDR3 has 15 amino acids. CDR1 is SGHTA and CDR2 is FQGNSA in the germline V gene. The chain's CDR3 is CASSLGASGTDTQHF. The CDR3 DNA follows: TGTGCCAGCAGCTTAGGGGCTAGCGGCACAGATACGCAGCATTTT.

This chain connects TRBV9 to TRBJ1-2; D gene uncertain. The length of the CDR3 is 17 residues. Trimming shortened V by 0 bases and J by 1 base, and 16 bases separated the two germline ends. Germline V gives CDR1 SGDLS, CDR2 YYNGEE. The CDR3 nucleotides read TGTGCCAGCAGCGTAGCAGACCAACCTTACCTTAACTATGGCTACACCTTC. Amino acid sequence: CASSVADQPYLNYGYTF. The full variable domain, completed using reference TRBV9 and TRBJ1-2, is DSGVTQTPKHLITATGQRVTLRCSPRSGDLSVYWYQQSLDQGLQFLIQYYNGEERAKGNILERFSAQQFPDLHSELNLSSLELGDSALYFCASSVADQPYLNYGYTFGSGTRLTVV.